This T cell receptor (beta chain) was obtained from a study of CD8 T cells in ankylosing spondylitis. Regarding the study as a whole: Disease-linked clones, CD8+, were relatively rare in peripheral blood. The clones that were linked to disease were reported to be significantly enriched in matched synovial fluid samples from ankylosing spondylitis patients.

As the method for making TCR beta libraries, quantitative 5'-RACE with molecular barcodes was used. TCRdb passed the 5' RACE reads through MiXCR, listing each CDR3 protein once. The sample has 300,000 to 400,000 distinct CDR3 sequences, around 20% seen once. This clonotype has only a few counts. Antigen: not known. The specimen was blood, either unsorted or a sorted T cell fraction (not recorded which). The sequence derives from a male donor with ankylosing spondylitis or in good health (not recorded which).

Written as DNA, the CDR3 is TGTGCCAGCAGTTTATCTGACATACACTCCTACAATGAGCAGTTCTTC. Translated, it gives CASSLSDIHSYNEQFF. The gene calls are TRBV27 and TRBJ2-1; D gene unclear. The CDR3 covers 16 residues. Germline CDR1 MNHEY, CDR2 SMNVEV (reference sequence). The ends were cut back, 0 bases at V and 0 bases at J, with 9 bases in the middle.